This is a list of T cell receptor beta chains from one sample in a study of identical twins. MiXCR was run by TCRdb on the 5' RACE reads, yielding one entry per CDR3 protein. The sample has around 1.7 million distinct CDR3 sequences, about 32% seen once. The sample comprised cord blood. The receptors were gathered from a newborn girl in good health. CDR3s include the opening cysteine and the closing phenylalanine or tryptophan. Fields, in order: J gene, V gene, clone size, D gene, CDR3 protein, CDR3 DNA. The D gene is left open where the match is weak. Not every row has a clone size; where given, it reads once, few, many or a size class.

J: TRBJ2-7
V: TRBV4-1
size: many
D: TRBD2
CDR3: CASSQGLAYEQYF
DNA: TGTGCCAGCAGCCAAGGACTAGCCTACGAGCAGTACTTC

J: TRBJ1-5
V: TRBV20-1
size: few
D: .
CDR3: CSAPKDNGDQPQHF
DNA: TGCAGTGCTCCAAAGGACAACGGGGATCAGCCCCAGCATTTT

J: TRBJ2-1
V: TRBV9
size: .
D: TRBD1
CDR3: CASSVLQGAVNEQFF
DNA: TGTGCCAGCAGCGTGTTACAGGGGGCGGTCAATGAGCAGTTCTTC

J: TRBJ2-3
V: TRBV13
size: .
D: TRBD2
CDR3: CASSSALAGVPDTQYF
DNA: TGTGCCAGCAGCTCCGCGTTAGCGGGGGTTCCAGATACGCAGTATTTT

J: TRBJ2-7
V: TRBV20-1
size: few
D: .
CDR3: CSASPLGPFSYEQYF
DNA: TGCAGTGCTTCCCCATTAGGACCGTTCTCCTACGAGCAGTACTTC

J: TRBJ1-2
V: TRBV6-1
size: .
D: .
CDR3: CASSEPGTVNYGYTF
DNA: TGTGCCAGCAGTGAGCCCGGGACGGTCAACTATGGCTACACCTTC

J: TRBJ1-2
V: TRBV11-2
size: few
D: .
CDR3: CASSLVLPPNYGYTF
DNA: TGTGCCAGCAGCTTAGTACTCCCCCCTAACTATGGCTACACCTTC

J: TRBJ2-7
V: TRBV6-1
size: few
D: .
CDR3: CASSELRGGPYEQYF
DNA: TGTGCCAGCAGTGAATTAAGGGGTGGGCCCTACGAGCAGTACTTC

J: TRBJ2-7
V: TRBV30
size: .
D: TRBD2
CDR3: CAWSAVLAGFYEQYF
DNA: TGTGCCTGGAGTGCCGTTCTAGCGGGGTTCTACGAGCAGTACTTC

J: TRBJ2-3
V: TRBV21-1
size: .
D: .
CDR3: CASSKDRPKQGVDTDTQYF
DNA: TGTGCCAGCAGCAAAGATCGGCCTAAACAGGGGGTGGACACAGATACGCAGTATTTT

J: TRBJ2-1
V: TRBV20-1
size: once
D: TRBD2
CDR3: CSARGGSGDSYNEQFF
DNA: TGCAGTGCTAGAGGGGGTAGCGGGGACTCCTACAATGAGCAGTTCTTC

J: TRBJ2-7
V: TRBV7-9
size: .
D: .
CDR3: CASSLAPFSSYEQSF
DNA: TGTGCCAGCAGCTTAGCGCCCTTCAGCTCCTACGAGCAGTCCTTC

J: TRBJ1-5
V: TRBV2
size: .
D: .
CDR3: CASSRPREGNQPQHF
DNA: TGTGCCAGCAGCCGACCCAGGGAAGGGAATCAGCCCCAGCATTTT

J: TRBJ1-5
V: TRBV12-3/TRBV12-4
size: few
D: .
CDR3: CASSAEGRQPQHF
DNA: TGTGCCAGCAGCGCCGAAGGGCGGCAGCCCCAGCATTTT

J: TRBJ2-1
V: TRBV7-2
size: .
D: TRBD2
CDR3: CASSFPGTSGVNEQFF
DNA: TGTGCCAGCAGCTTCCCCGGGACTAGCGGGGTGAATGAGCAGTTCTTC

J: TRBJ2-3
V: TRBV5-1
size: many
D: .
CDR3: CASSLSTTDTQYF
DNA: TGCGCCAGCAGCTTGTCCACCACAGATACGCAGTATTTT

J: TRBJ2-1
V: TRBV20-1
size: few
D: .
CDR3: CSAHRLVSYNEQFF
DNA: TGCAGTGCTCATCGACTAGTATCCTACAATGAGCAGTTCTTC

J: TRBJ2-3
V: TRBV3-1
size: many
D: .
CDR3: CASSQVSGTDTQYF
DNA: TGTGCCAGCAGCCAAGTTAGTGGCACAGATACGCAGTATTTT

J: TRBJ2-3
V: TRBV29-1
size: few
D: .
CDR3: CSVTSFTDTQYF
DNA: TGCAGCGTTACTAGTTTCACAGATACGCAGTATTTT

J: TRBJ2-1
V: TRBV7-2
size: few
D: .
CDR3: CASSLVPVLGSYNEQFF
DNA: TGTGCCAGCAGCCTCGTGCCAGTCCTCGGCTCCTACAATGAGCAGTTCTTC

J: TRBJ2-6
V: TRBV7-2
size: few
D: .
CDR3: CASSFLSLSSGANVLTF
DNA: TGTGCCAGCAGCTTCCTTAGCTTAAGCTCTGGGGCCAACGTCCTGACTTTC

J: TRBJ1-2
V: TRBV9
size: few
D: .
CDR3: CASSVGQVANYGYTF
DNA: TGTGCCAGCAGCGTAGGGCAGGTAGCTAACTATGGCTACACCTTC

J: TRBJ2-1
V: TRBV28
size: .
D: .
CDR3: CASSLPISPEGTHEQFF
DNA: TGTGCCAGCAGTCTCCCGATTAGCCCGGAGGGAACCCACGAGCAGTTCTTC

J: TRBJ2-3
V: TRBV13
size: .
D: .
CDR3: CASSPHEMHSTGADTQYF
DNA: TGTGCCAGCAGCCCCCACGAAATGCATAGCACCGGGGCAGATACGCAGTATTTT

J: TRBJ1-4
V: TRBV29-1
size: many
D: .
CDR3: CSARGENEKLFF
DNA: TGCAGCGCCCGAGGGGAGAATGAAAAACTGTTTTTT

J: TRBJ2-7
V: TRBV20-1
size: few
D: .
CDR3: CGEELAGEQYF
DNA: TGCGGAGAGGAGCTAGCAGGCGAGCAGTACTTC

J: TRBJ2-7
V: TRBV7-9
size: .
D: TRBD2
CDR3: CASSPKTSGSLSYEQYF
DNA: TGTGCCAGCAGCCCGAAGACTAGCGGGTCCCTTTCCTACGAGCAGTACTTC

J: TRBJ2-1
V: TRBV29-1
size: .
D: .
CDR3: CSVVGNEQFF
DNA: TGCAGCGTTGTAGGTAATGAGCAGTTCTTC

J: TRBJ1-5
V: TRBV4-2
size: .
D: .
CDR3: CASSQEYAPNQWGSNQPLHF
DNA: TGTGCCAGCAGCCAAGAATATGCACCCAATCAATGGGGTAGCAATCAGCCCCTGCATTTT

J: TRBJ2-5
V: TRBV5-6
size: .
D: TRBD1
CDR3: CASRTGQGAPETQYF
DNA: TGTGCCAGCAGGACGGGACAGGGGGCGCCGGAGACCCAGTACTTC

J: TRBJ1-2
V: TRBV5-6
size: .
D: .
CDR3: CASSPLSDSPAGRPNYGYTF
DNA: TGTGCCAGCAGTCCTTTGAGTGACAGCCCAGCCGGTAGGCCTAACTATGGCTACACCTTC

J: TRBJ2-5
V: TRBV6-2/TRBV6-3
size: .
D: TRBD2
CDR3: CASSYSGPSGRNEQYF
DNA: TGTGCCAGCAGTTACTCGGGCCCTAGCGGGAGGAATGAGCAGTACTTC

J: TRBJ1-2
V: TRBV3-1
size: few
D: .
CDR3: CASSQLPFTGSGYTF
DNA: TGTGCCAGCAGCCAACTTCCCTTCACAGGGAGCGGCTACACCTTC

J: TRBJ2-7
V: TRBV6-5
size: .
D: TRBD2
CDR3: CASSYSEAGGSYEQYF
DNA: TGTGCCAGCAGTTACTCCGAAGCGGGAGGAAGCTACGAGCAGTACTTC

J: TRBJ2-7
V: TRBV20-1
size: .
D: TRBD2
CDR3: CSARDVAGGYPREQYF
DNA: TGCAGTGCTAGAGATGTAGCGGGAGGATACCCACGCGAGCAGTACTTC

J: TRBJ2-5
V: TRBV20-1
size: .
D: .
CDR3: CSARDTAFSVEQYF
DNA: TGCAGTGCTAGAGATACGGCTTTTAGTGTGGAGCAGTACTTC

J: TRBJ2-7
V: TRBV20-1
size: few
D: TRBD2
CDR3: CSAREGTSGSVSYEQYF
DNA: TGCAGTGCTAGAGAGGGGACTAGCGGGAGTGTTTCCTACGAGCAGTACTTC

J: TRBJ2-7
V: TRBV20-1
size: few
D: .
CDR3: CSARFIYEQYF
DNA: TGCAGTGCTAGGTTCATCTACGAGCAGTACTTC

J: TRBJ2-3
V: TRBV18
size: .
D: .
CDR3: CASYWQFQRGDTQYF
DNA: TGTGCCAGCTATTGGCAGTTTCAACGGGGAGATACGCAGTATTTT

J: TRBJ1-6
V: TRBV20-1
size: .
D: .
CDR3: CSAPRLGSSYNSPLHF
DNA: TGCAGTGCTCCCCGCCTCGGGAGCTCCTATAATTCACCCCTCCACTTT

J: TRBJ2-1
V: TRBV5-4
size: few
D: TRBD2
CDR3: CASSLGASGPYNEQFF
DNA: TGTGCCAGCAGTTTAGGGGCTAGCGGCCCCTACAATGAGCAGTTCTTC

J: TRBJ1-6
V: TRBV28
size: .
D: TRBD1
CDR3: CASLNRDRAYYNSPLHF
DNA: TGTGCCAGCCTGAATCGGGACAGGGCTTACTATAATTCACCCCTCCACTTT

J: TRBJ2-2
V: TRBV29-1
size: .
D: .
CDR3: CSVPGPTGELFF
DNA: TGCAGCGTTCCGGGTCCCACCGGGGAGCTGTTTTTT

J: TRBJ2-3
V: TRBV12-3/TRBV12-4
size: .
D: .
CDR3: CASRPVGLLKDTQYF
DNA: TGTGCCAGCAGGCCCGTCGGGTTACTCAAAGATACGCAGTATTTT

J: TRBJ2-7
V: TRBV6-6
size: many
D: TRBD2
CDR3: CASSYGLAGDEQYF
DNA: TGTGCCAGCAGTTACGGACTAGCGGGAGACGAGCAGTACTTC

J: TRBJ1-2
V: TRBV12-3/TRBV12-4
size: .
D: .
CDR3: CASSFSGGGLPYGYTF
DNA: TGTGCCAGCAGTTTTTCGGGGGGGGGACTGCCCTATGGCTACACCTTC

J: TRBJ2-3
V: TRBV20-1
size: few
D: .
CDR3: CSASRPGTDTQYF
DNA: TGCAGTGCTAGCCGGCCAGGCACAGATACGCAGTATTTT

J: TRBJ2-3
V: TRBV9
size: .
D: TRBD2
CDR3: CASSGNPRTSGFTDTQYF
DNA: TGTGCCAGCAGTGGAAACCCCCGGACTAGCGGTTTCACAGATACGCAGTATTTT

J: TRBJ1-1
V: TRBV2
size: .
D: TRBD1
CDR3: CASSGQGITEAFF
DNA: TGTGCCAGCAGCGGACAGGGGATCACTGAAGCTTTCTTT